These 26 T cell receptor beta chains were sequenced from one sample in a study of T cell changes during pregnancy in multiple sclerosis. Data came from immunoSEQ multiplex PCR; TCRdb stores just in-frame clones and leaves some out. The repertoire holds about 87,000 clones, with over 85% as singletons. The sequences come from peripheral blood, collected in the third trimester of pregnancy. These TCRs come from a female donor in good health, enrolled as a control in a pregnancy study.

The J gene is TRBJ2-7, the V gene TRBV27, with TRBD1 matching over 9 bases. Germline loops: CDR1 MNHEY, CDR2 SMNVEV (reference sequence). The V segment lost 3 bases and the J segment 3 bases; nucleotides outside the gene matches: 3. The CDR3 length is 14 residues. CDR3 region: CASSLVGQGYEQYF. The CDR3 bases are TGTGCCAGCAGTTTGGTGGGACAGGGCTACGAGCAGTACTTC.

This chain links TRBV28 with TRBJ2-1, with D perhaps matching TRBD2 (5 bases). Trimming stripped 3 bases from V and 0 bases from J, with 21 bases between. The CDR3 is made up of 19 amino acids. CDR1 is MDHEN, CDR2 SYDVKM, per germline. CDR3: CASSFPRLIIPPSYNEQFF. The CDR3 coding sequence is TGTGCCAGCAGTTTTCCCCGACTAATAATCCCCCCCTCCTACAATGAGCAGTTCTTC.

CDR3 nucleotide sequence: TGTGCCAGCAGCCTAGGGGTCCTACGCTCTGGGGCCAACGTCCTGACTTTC. Translated, it gives CASSLGVLRSGANVLTF. The chain couples TRBV27 to TRBJ2-6, with D possibly matching TRBD1 (5 bases). Trimming removed 6 bases at V and 0 bases at J, with 15 bases between. Per germline, CDR1 MNHEY and CDR2 SMNVEV (reference sequence). This CDR3 is built from 17 residues.

The CDR3 is CASSVEETQYF. CDR3 DNA: TGTGCCAGCTCCGTCGAGGAGACCCAGTACTTC. The V gene is TRBV18, the J gene TRBJ2-5; D uncertain. Per the germline V gene, CDR1 is KGHSH and CDR2 is LQKENI. This CDR3 is built from 11 residues. V shed 6 bases and J shed 5 bases, with 7 bases lying between them.

CDR3 bases: TGTGCCAGCTCACCCGCAGGGAACACTGAAGCTTTCTTT. Its protein is CASSPAGNTEAFF. V is TRBV18 and J is TRBJ1-1; no firm D call. Trimming shortened V by 3 bases and J by 1 base, and 6 bases separated the two germline ends. CDR1 and CDR2 (germline): KGHSH, LQKENI. The CDR3 runs 13 residues.

The chain employs TRBV5-1 and TRBJ1-1; possible D gene TRBD1, 6 bases. Trimming left V 2 bases short and J 6 bases short, with 11 bases between. This CDR3 spans 13 amino acids. Germline V gene lookup returns CDR1 SGHRS and CDR2 YFSETQ. CDR3 coding DNA: TGCGCCAGCAGCTTTACAGGGATAGCTGAAGCTTTCTTT. Residues: CASSFTGIAEAFF.

The chain joins TRBV5-6 to TRBJ1-3; D is undetermined. CDR3 length: 15 amino acids. The V gene's germline CDR1 is SGHDT and CDR2 YYEEEE. V gave up 2 bases and J gave up 0 bases, with 9 bases separating them. The CDR3 region is CASSLVDYSGNTIYF. The CDR3 DNA follows: TGTGCCAGCAGCTTAGTGGACTACTCTGGAAACACCATATATTTT.

The chain carries TRBV30 and TRBJ1-1; TRBD1 matches at 7 bases. The ends lost 8 bases at V and 6 bases at J; junction bases unmatched: 6. Per germline, CDR1 GTSNPN and CDR2 SVGIG (reference sequence). The CDR3 contains 11 residues. The CDR3 reads CARKDRAEAFF. CDR3 sequence (DNA): TGTGCCCGTAAAGACAGGGCTGAAGCTTTCTTT.

CDR3 DNA: TGTGCCAGCAGCTTCGTGCGGGAGAACACCGGGGAGCTGTTTTTT. Protein: CASSFVRENTGELFF. The chain has TRBV5-4 and TRBJ2-2; tentative D call: TRBD2 (6 bases). CDR1 and CDR2 (germline): SGHNT, YYREEE (reference sequence). This CDR3 is 15 amino acids long. V was shortened by 2 bases and J by 1 base, with 9 bases between the two germline ends.

The chain uses TRBV11-2 and TRBJ2-7; 7 bases line up with TRBD2. The CDR3 spans 15 residues. With V trimmed by 6 bases and J by 0 bases, 8 bases remained unmatched. Germline CDR1 SGHAT, CDR2 FQNNGV. CDR3 amino acids: CASSTGGTISYEQYF. In nucleotides, the CDR3 is TGTGCCAGCAGTACCGGGGGGACCATCTCCTACGAGCAGTACTTC.

This chain connects TRBV7-8 to TRBJ1-2; D gene ambiguous. Germline CDR1 SGHVS, CDR2 FQNEAQ. The ends were cut back, 1 base at V and 4 bases at J, with 10 bases in the middle. The CDR3 is made up of 14 amino acids. The CDR3 protein is CASSLESQVYGYTF. The CDR3 DNA follows: TGTGCCAGCAGCTTAGAGTCGCAGGTCTATGGCTACACCTTC.

The V gene is TRBV5-1, the J gene TRBJ2-6; D unresolved. CDR3 length equals 15 residues. Germline V gene lookup returns CDR1 SGHRS and CDR2 YFSETQ. V lost 1 base, J lost 0 bases, and 5 bases lay in between. In nucleotides, the CDR3 is TGCGCCAGCAGCTTGATATCCTCTGGGGCCAACGTCCTGACTTTC. It codes for CASSLISSGANVLTF. Full variable domain (rest looked up from reference TRBV5-1 and TRBJ2-6): KAGVTQTPRYLIKTRGQQVTLSCSPISGHRSVSWYQQTPGQGLQFLFEYFSETQRNKGNFPGRFSGRQFSNSRSEMNVSTLELGDSALYLCASSLISSGANVLTFGAGSRLTVL.

This chain links TRBV19 with TRBJ2-5; 10 bases line up with TRBD2. CDR1 LNHDA and CDR2 SQIVND come from the germline V gene (reference sequence). This CDR3 comprises 16 residues. The V segment lost 8 bases and the J segment 5 bases; nucleotides outside the gene matches: 14. CDR3 DNA: TGTGCCAGTGGTGGGTCTAGCGGGAGAGGTTTCGAGACCCAGTACTTC. Its translation: CASGGSSGRGFETQYF.

The V and J genes are TRBV4-2 and TRBJ1-5; tentatively, D is TRBD1 (5 bases). This CDR3 spans 13 amino acids. Germline loops: CDR1 LGHNA, CDR2 YNFKEQ. Trimming left V 8 bases short and J 4 bases short, with 12 bases between. The CDR3 loop reads CASGARGNQPQHF. CDR3 coding DNA: TGTGCCAGCGGCGCGCGGGGGAATCAGCCCCAGCATTTT.

The gene calls are TRBV4-1 and TRBJ2-1, with 11 bases that match TRBD1. CDR1 and CDR2 (germline): MGHRA, YSYEKL. The CDR3 length is 17 residues. After removal of 3 bases from V and 6 bases from J, the junction contained 10 bases not matched to a gene. CDR3 in DNA: TGCGCCAGCAGCCACCGGAGTCCGGGACAGGGGGGCAATGAGCAGTTCTTC. Translated, it gives CASSHRSPGQGGNEQFF.

The chain employs TRBV2 and TRBJ1-5, with D perhaps TRBD1 (6 bases). Trimming pared 4 bases from V and 4 bases from J, leaving 14 bases between. The germline CDR1 and CDR2 sequences are SNHLY and FYNNEI. The CDR3 totals 15 residues. The CDR3 loop reads CASSGLDRTNQPQHF. For the CDR3, the DNA is TGTGCCAGCAGTGGGCTTGACAGGACTAATCAGCCCCAGCATTTT.

The rearrangement joins TRBV6-6 to TRBJ1-1, with TRBD1 matching 9 bases. Trimming removed 4 bases from V and 0 bases from J; junction bases left unmatched: 0. The V gene's germline CDR1 is MNHNY and CDR2 SVGAGI (reference sequence). This CDR3 is 14 amino acids long. CDR3 nucleotide sequence: TGTGCCAGCAGTTGGACAGGGGTGAACACTGAAGCTTTCTTT. This translates into CASSWTGVNTEAFF.

The J gene is TRBJ2-1, the V gene TRBV7-2, with 12 bases aligning to TRBD2. The CDR3 covers 17 residues. V shed 6 bases and J 7 bases; nucleotides not matched to a gene: 13. Germline V gene sequence: CDR1 SGHTA, CDR2 FQGNSA. This CDR3 is CASSPWTSGVGENEQFF. The CDR3 nucleotides read TGTGCCAGCAGTCCTTGGACTAGCGGGGTGGGTGAGAATGAGCAGTTCTTC. Based on the CDR3 plus reference TRBV7-2 and TRBJ2-1, the full variable domain is GAGVSQSPSNKVTEKGKDVELRCDPISGHTALYWYRQSLGQGLEFLIYFQGNSAPDKSGLPSDRFSAERTGGSVSTLTIQRTQQEDSAVYLCASSPWTSGVGENEQFFGPGTRLTVL.

The rearrangement links TRBV2 to TRBJ2-2, with D tentatively TRBD2 (6 bases). The CDR3 sequence is 15 residues long. V was cut by 3 bases and J by 5 bases, with 13 bases left in between. CDR1 is SNHLY, CDR2 FYNNEI, per germline. The chain's CDR3 is CASSERLGGTGELFF. The CDR3 nucleotides are TGTGCCAGCAGTGAGAGGTTAGGAGGGACCGGGGAGCTGTTTTTT.

This clone was observed a handful of times. The CDR3 coding sequence is TGTGCCAGCAGCTTGGCGGACACTGAAGCTTTCTTT. Protein product: CASSLADTEAFF. This chain joins TRBV5-4 and TRBJ1-1; D gene unclear. Trimming stripped 0 bases from V and 3 bases from J, with 3 bases between. The CDR3 loop spans 12 amino acids. The germline CDR1 and CDR2 sequences are SGHNT and YYREEE (reference sequence). Combining the CDR3 with reference TRBV5-4 and TRBJ1-1 gives the whole variable domain ETGVTQSPTHLIKTRGQQVTLRCSSQSGHNTVSWYQQALGQGPQFIFQYYREEENGRGNFPPRFSGLQFPNYSSELNVNALELDDSALYLCASSLADTEAFFGQGTRLTVV.

This chain links TRBV28 with TRBJ1-2; D not certain. CDR3 length equals 13 residues. V dropped 2 bases and J dropped 4 bases, with 8 bases sitting between them. Germline CDR1 reads MDHEN; CDR2 reads SYDVKM. DNA of the CDR3: TGTGCCAGCAGTTTAGACTCGGGCTATGGCTACACCTTC. Amino acids: CASSLDSGYGYTF.

V is TRBV9 and J is TRBJ1-4; 10 bases agree with TRBD1. Trimming cost V 0 bases and J 0 bases; bases outside gene matches: 8. The length of the CDR3 is 19 residues. Germline values: CDR1 SGDLS, CDR2 YYNGEE. The CDR3 DNA follows: TGTGCCAGCAGCGTAGGACCCGGGACAGGGGCTCCAACTAATGAAAAACTGTTTTTT. It codes for CASSVGPGTGAPTNEKLFF.

V and J are TRBV2 and TRBJ2-7, with TRBD1 matching 10 bases. The CDR3 length is 15 residues. CDR1 and CDR2 from the germline V gene are SNHLY and FYNNEI. V was clipped by 6 bases and J by 2 bases; unmatched bases: 7. CDR3 coding DNA: TGTGCCAGCAGGACCGGGACAGGGGAAACCTACGAGCAGTACTTC. The encoded protein is CASRTGTGETYEQYF. Full variable domain (outside the CDR3, taken from reference TRBV2 and TRBJ2-7): EPEVTQTPSHQVTQMGQEVILRCVPISNHLYFYWYRQILGQKVEFLVSFYNNEISEKSEIFDDQFSVERPDGSNFTLKIRSTKLEDSAMYFCASRTGTGETYEQYFGPGTRLTVT.

The genes are TRBV6-5 and TRBJ1-4; D is possibly TRBD1 (5 bases). Germline V gene sequence: CDR1 MNHEY, CDR2 SVGAGI. Trimming shortened V by 2 bases and J by 0 bases, and 10 bases separated the two germline ends. The CDR3 extends over 16 amino acids. The CDR3 nucleotides are TGTGCCAGCAGTTACCCGGACACCGCAACTAATGAAAAACTGTTTTTT. This encodes CASSYPDTATNEKLFF.

The chain joins TRBV28 to TRBJ1-2, with 7 bases fitting TRBD1. The CDR3 covers 13 residues. Germline V lookup: CDR1 MDHEN, CDR2 SYDVKM. The V gene end was trimmed by 11 bases and the J gene end by 9 bases; junction bases not matched to a gene: 15. The CDR3 DNA sequence: TGTGCCGGAACCCCTGGAGGGGGCAGTCGCTACACCTTC. Amino acids: CAGTPGGGSRYTF.

The V and J genes are TRBV18 and TRBJ2-3; 8 bases map to TRBD2. V dropped 1 base and J dropped 1; count of bases not matched to a gene: 16. This CDR3 contains 20 residues. CDR1 KGHSH and CDR2 LQKENI come from the germline V gene. CDR3 DNA: TGTGCCAGCTCACCACGCACCGTCAGCGGGAGCTTCGGGGGCACAGATACGCAGTATTTT. It codes for CASSPRTVSGSFGGTDTQYF.